This TCR beta chain was profiled in a study of blood T cell repertoires in COVID-19 (dated by TCRdb to 2018 to 2021). Study-level background: Collaborator samples came from the United States, Italy and Spain and covered acute and convalescent phases of COVID-19. The material from the prospective study consisted of cDNA or gDNA derived from T cells, B-cell-depleted T cells, or PBMCs. The dataset comprised deeply sampled blood TCRbeta repertoires from subjects exposed to, actively infected with, or recovered from COVID-19. The repertoires were made available in a free public database intended to serve as a resource for research on the immune response to SARS-CoV-2. The samples were drawn from two sources: the first 160 participants of the ongoing ImmuneRACE study, and fewer than 1,500 subjects contributed by 6 global collaborators. A de-identified subject ID, COVID-19 status, age in years and sex were almost always included in the sample metadata. Where HLA class I and class II types were available, the types were taken from metadata supplied by the sample provider, not from assay-based typing.

The research as a whole found: Clinical and demographic metadata were provided uncurated, with the amount varying by source and participant.

Each collaborating institution followed its own protocols to collect whole blood in K2EDTA tubes. For TCRbeta analysis, collaborators shipped samples in one of three forms: frozen whole blood, isolated PBMCs, or DNA extracted from either of those sample types. TCRbeta CDR3 regions were amplified from genomic DNA using the immunoSEQ Assay, a bias-controlled multiplex PCR. In the original analysis: Within the assay, amplification of reference gene primers was used to estimate how many nucleated cells each sample contained. To quantify the absolute abundance of each unique TCRbeta CDR3 rearrangement, sequence reads were collapsed and filtered. For each sample, productive Simpson clonality was calculated as the square root of Simpson's diversity index over productive rearrangements. The immuneACCESS repertoire file appears here via TCRdb, limited to in-frame rearrangements. These files lack a portion of the clones; in checked studies, under half of the deficit traces to unresolved V genes, and the cause of the others is not known. From that table come the V and J calls and clone size; the DNA was used to work out D and trimming. Counted in this sample were 45,000 to 55,000 clones; roughly nine tenths of them appeared once. In total, the top ten clones hold less than 2.5% of the sample.

Counted from cysteine to phenylalanine, this CDR3 has 16 amino acids. This entry keeps only the CDR3 DNA: 48 bases, framed from base 1. Via the germline V gene (reference sequence), CDR1 is MNHNY and CDR2 SVGAGI. The junction shows trimming of 2 bases on V and 3 bases on J, and the gene matches do not reach 2 bases of it. A note on this clone: The specificity of this receptor is unknown. The sample holds no much larger clone one base away, and base qualities are not on file.

This clonotype was sampled from a human donor in a cohort sampled during active COVID-19. Sequenced: peripheral blood. This chain is built from TRBV6-6 and TRBJ2-3, and TRBD2 aligns with 13 junction nucleotides. The nucleotide sequence is given as TGTGCCAGCAGTTACGGGACTAGCGGGGAGACAGATACGCAGTATTTT. Translated, it reads CASSYGTSGETDTQYF.